This T cell receptor (beta chain) was obtained from a study of graft-versus-host responses after intestinal transplantation (dated by TCRdb to the early 2020s). General notes on the study: Multivisceral, liver-intestinal, or isolated intestinal transplants were received by the recipients. Donor T cell macrochimerism was defined as a peak of at least 4% donor T cells among recipient peripheral blood mononuclear cells. Every recipient was given anti-thymocyte globulin induction, followed by 2 to 3 years of maintenance tacrolimus and steroids. Rather than being sequenced by the commercial service, samples from three later patients were sequenced in-house on an Illumina MiSeq and processed with MiXCR. To identify alloreactive clones, pre-transplant mixed lymphocyte reaction products were sequenced and then compared with unstimulated pre-transplant donor and recipient T cells. A cohort of under 30 intestinal transplant recipients, including one retransplant, was enrolled, and a few patients lacking pretransplant specimens were excluded. After intestinal transplantation, graft-versus-host and host-versus-graft alloreactive T cell clones were followed in the graft, circulation and bone marrow using bulk TCR-beta CDR3 sequencing. On the study overall, not on this receptor specifically: The relatively low number and heterogeneity of intestinal transplant patients limited the conclusions. GvH clones turned up in recipient bone marrow, with some appearing earlier in ileal mucosa or blood, a pattern consistent with an intestinal mucosal origin. Early after transplant, declines in HvG clones were associated with peak levels of circulating GvH clones. High GvH to HvG T cell clonal ratios were observed in the allografts of patients with donor T cell macrochimerism.

Inclusive of the bounding cysteine and phenylalanine, the CDR3 is 15 residues long. The sequence is cut down to CDR3 DNA, 45 bases in frame from base 1. The germline V gene specifies MDHEN as CDR1 and SYDVKM as CDR2. Germline trimming amounts to 5 bases on V and 3 bases on J, with 9 as the count of junction bases outside the gene matches. Libraries were constructed by the immunoSEQ multiplex PCR assay. High-throughput TCR-beta CDR3 sequencing of genomic DNA from most patients was performed by Adaptive Biotechnologies. On the authors' methods: Adaptive's ImmunoSEQ software was the source of the TCR sequencing data for approximately 18 patients, while a few other patients were processed with MiXCR and VDJtools. Because the origin of CDR3 nucleotide sequences shared between donor and recipient could not be assigned, those sequences were removed. At least 2-fold expansion over unstimulated cells and a minimum CFSE-low frequency of 0.002% (template counts) or 0.001% (read counts) were required for clones to be classified as alloreactive. Clones detected in sequenced pre-transplant spleen, lymph node, or MLR CFSE-low populations of the donor or recipient were defined as mappable. Cumulative frequency of alloreactive clones was calculated as a percentage of all sequences weighted by copy number. TCRdb carries this immuneACCESS record with in-frame sequences only. Its versions omit some clonotypes, under half of them owing to an unresolved V gene in the studies checked, with the rest unexplained. Clone size and V and J calls were adopted from that table, with D and trimming inferred from the DNA. The sample contains 74,000 or so clones, about 90% of them found a single time. Approximately 0.64% of the sample is in the top ten clones.

Blood samples were collected up to 4 times in the first month after transplant and then at least monthly when available. Regarding this clone: The target of this receptor is not known. No base quality information exists; no much larger clone differs at one position.

The rearrangement combines TRBV28 with TRBJ2-7; 8 bases in the junction line up with TRBD1. This clonotype was obtained from a human patient who received an intestinal transplant, so some T cells may come from the graft donor. The input for sequencing was PBMCs, taken 98 days after intestinal transplantation. The CDR3 sequence is CASSLVRTGIYEQYF. The DNA is TGTGCCAGCAGTCTTGTCAGGACAGGGATCTACGAGCAGTACTTC. The reference TRBV28 and TRBJ2-7 proteins fill in what lies around the CDR3, so the full variable domain reads DVKVTQSSRYLVKRTGEKVFLECVQDMDHENMFWYRQDPGLGLRLIYFSYDVKMKEKGDIPEGYSVSREKKERFSLILESASTNQTSMYLCASSLVRTGIYEQYFGPGTRLTVT.